Listed here are 19 T cell receptor beta chains from one sample, sequenced in a study of T cells in Graves' hyperthyroidism and ophthalmopathy. The investigators amplified TCR beta CDR3 regions from RNA transcripts. The primer set for the first-round RT-PCR of the TCR CDR3 was HTBI. TCRdb processed the multiplex PCR reads anew with MiXCR; each CDR3 protein has one entry. The sample includes hundreds of thousands of distinct CDR3 sequences, less than 20% seen only once; the top ten take 47%. Sequenced sample: blood. All receptors come from a man aged 40-49 years with Graves' ophthalmopathy.

The V call is TRBV6-6, the J call TRBJ1-5; D not certain. Looked up from germline, CDR1 is MNHNY and CDR2 is SVGAGI (reference sequence). CDR3 length equals 15 residues. The germline V and J ends were trimmed by 0 bases and 5 bases, with 11 bases remaining between them. The DNA for the CDR3 is TGTGCCAGCAGTTACTCAGGGCAGCTCGATCAGCCCCAGCATTTT. Its protein product is CASSYSGQLDQPQHF.

Of note for this clonotype: Germline and junction disagree at one end, which may indicate a read error. The chain carries TRBV7-2 and TRBJ2-7; possibly TRBD1 for D (5 bases). Germline V CDR1 and CDR2: SGHTA, FQGNSA. The CDR3 loop spans 13 amino acids. The CDR3 is CASNLAGPYEQYF. The CDR3, as DNA: TGTGCCAGCAACTTAGCAGGGCCCTACGAGCAGTACTTC. The full variable domain, its missing parts supplied by reference TRBV7-2 and TRBJ2-7, is GAGVSQSPSNKVTEKGKDVELRCDPISGHTALYWYRQSLGQGLEFLIYFQGNSAPDKSGLPSDRFSAERTGGSVSTLTIQRTQQEDSAVYLCASNLAGPYEQYFGPGTRLTVT.

In its sample, this clonotype was seen a few times. V gene TRBV9 combines with J gene TRBJ2-3, with D possibly being TRBD1 or TRBD2 (5 bases each). Germline V gene data show CDR1 as SGDLS and CDR2 as YYNGEE. Trimming took 3 bases from V and 4 from J, leaving 18 bases between them. CDR3 length: 16 residues. CDR3 nucleotides: TGTGCCAGCAGCGCCCCTGGGTCAGGGCGGGCAGATACGCAGTATTTT. It translates to CASSAPGSGRADTQYF.

The chain joins TRBV2 to TRBJ1-5; TRBD1 matches at 7 bases. With 9 bases clipped from V and 5 bases from J, the junction kept 4 bases outside the gene matches. CDR1 is SNHLY, CDR2 FYNNEI, per germline. The CDR3 is 12 residues long. CDR3 DNA sequence: TGTGCCAGTGGGACAGTAGATCAGCCCCAGCATTTT. Translation gives CASGTVDQPQHF. The complete variable domain, with remaining parts taken from reference TRBV2 and TRBJ1-5, reads EPEVTQTPSHQVTQMGQEVILRCVPISNHLYFYWYRQILGQKVEFLVSFYNNEISEKSEIFDDQFSVERPDGSNFTLKIRSTKLEDSAMYFCASGTVDQPQHFGDGTRLSIL.

The table lists this clonotype with a few counts. The chain recombines TRBV11-3 with TRBJ2-3; 10 bases are shared with TRBD2. Trimming removed 5 bases from V and 0 bases from J; junction bases left unmatched: 5. The CDR3 is 16 amino acids. Germline loops: CDR1 SGHNT, CDR2 YENEEA. In nucleotides, the CDR3 is TGTGCCAGCAGCCCAGGGACTAGCGTAAGCACAGATACGCAGTATTTT. Its translation: CASSPGTSVSTDTQYF.

This chain links TRBV3-1 with TRBJ2-5; D may be TRBD1 or TRBD2 (5 bases each). The germline V gene has CDR1 LGHDT and CDR2 YNNKEL (reference sequence). Trimming took 5 bases from V and 7 from J, leaving 14 bases between them. This CDR3 has 13 amino acids. In nucleotides, the CDR3 is TGTGCCAGCAGCTCTCTTGGGACGGGGACCCAGTACTTC. It translates to CASSSLGTGTQYF.

This chain connects TRBV11-2 to TRBJ2-3, with D unclear. This CDR3 is built from 14 residues. Germline loops: CDR1 SGHAT, CDR2 FQNNGV. Between the trimmed V and J ends, which lost 0 bases and 0 bases, there was a span of 4 bases. CDR3 protein: CASSLDASTDTQYF. Here the CDR3 DNA reads TGTGCCAGCAGCTTAGATGCCAGCACAGATACGCAGTATTTT.

This clonotype was counted at least ten times. The chain is built from TRBV5-1 and TRBJ1-1, with a tentative D call TRBD1 (5 bases). The germline gives CDR1 SGHRS, CDR2 YFSETQ. With 4 bases removed from V and 1 base from J, the gap between germline ends came to 14 bases. This CDR3 spans 15 amino acids. CDR3 amino acids: CASSPQTDKNTEAFF. CDR3 nucleotides: TGCGCCAGCAGCCCTCAGACAGACAAGAACACTGAAGCTTTCTTT. The entire variable domain, with the rest obtained from reference TRBV5-1 and TRBJ1-1, is as follows: KAGVTQTPRYLIKTRGQQVTLSCSPISGHRSVSWYQQTPGQGLQFLFEYFSETQRNKGNFPGRFSGRQFSNSRSEMNVSTLELGDSALYLCASSPQTDKNTEAFFGQGTRLTVV.

The rearrangement links TRBV7-6 to TRBJ1-4; 7 nucleotides agree with TRBD1. The J segment lost 6 bases and the V segment lost 4 bases, leaving 8 bases of the junction unmatched. Germline lookup yields CDR1 SGHVS and CDR2 FNYEAQ. This CDR3 has 15 amino acids. CDR3 bases: TGTGCCAGCAGCTCCGGGACAGAACAATATGAAAAACTGTTTTTT. This sequence encodes CASSSGTEQYEKLFF.

V gene TRBV7-9 combines with J gene TRBJ2-3; TRBD1 agrees at 12 bases. Germline V CDR1 and CDR2: SEHNR, FQNEAQ (reference sequence). Trimming at V came to 4 bases and at J to 3 bases, leaving 5 bases not matched to a gene. The CDR3 runs 16 residues. The CDR3 coding sequence is TGTGCCAGCAGCTCCGGGACAGGGGGCGGGACAGATACGCAGTATTTT. The encoded protein is CASSSGTGGGTDTQYF.

This clonotype appeared many times. The CDR3 here is CASNLVPGNQPQHF. The CDR3, as DNA: TGTGCCAGCAATCTCGTCCCAGGCAATCAGCCCCAGCATTTT. V gene TRBV2 combines with J gene TRBJ1-5; no definite D call. Germline values: CDR1 SNHLY, CDR2 FYNNEI. This CDR3 is built from 14 residues. Trimming pared 7 bases from V and 2 bases from J, leaving 12 bases between.

In its sample, this clonotype was seen many times. The chain joins TRBV10-2 to TRBJ2-3; 8 bases agree with TRBD1. Unmatched junction bases numbered 9, after V lost 6 bases and J lost 4 bases. This CDR3 has 15 amino acids. Looked up from germline, CDR1 is WSHSY and CDR2 is SAAADI. The CDR3 nucleotides read TGCGCCAGCAGGAAGGACAGGGTGGGGGCAGATACGCAGTATTTT. Its protein is CASRKDRVGADTQYF.

This clonotype was observed a single time. A read error may account for a junction end that differs from germline. The V gene is TRBV27, the J gene TRBJ2-3, with D unclear. The CDR3 contains 14 residues. The V gene's germline CDR1 is MNHEY and CDR2 SMNVEV (reference sequence). CDR3 bases: TGTGCCGGCAGTTTATCAGGCTCCAGGAGCTCGCAGTATTTT. This translates into CAGSLSGSRSSQYF.

This clonotype was counted a few times. The chain has TRBV5-1 and TRBJ2-1; TRBD1 aligns across 7 bases. Germline V gives CDR1 SGHRS, CDR2 YFSETQ. The CDR3 sequence is 15 residues long. The junction had 4 bases not matched to a gene; V was cut back by 1 base and J by 3 bases. CDR3 sequence (DNA): TGCGCCAGCAGCTTGTATGGACAGGACTACAATGAGCAGTTCTTC. This encodes CASSLYGQDYNEQFF. Supplemented by reference TRBV5-1 and TRBJ2-1, the full variable domain reads KAGVTQTPRYLIKTRGQQVTLSCSPISGHRSVSWYQQTPGQGLQFLFEYFSETQRNKGNFPGRFSGRQFSNSRSEMNVSTLELGDSALYLCASSLYGQDYNEQFFGPGTRLTVL.

With regard to this clonotype: A much larger clone differs from this one at a single base, so this may be a read error. J is TRBJ2-7 and V is TRBV7-2, with D hard to call. Germline V gene lookup returns CDR1 SGHTA and CDR2 FQGNSA. The CDR3 length is 15 residues. The V end was cut by 3 bases, the J end by 7 bases, with 19 bases between. The chain's CDR3 is CASSLDGPTYNEQYF. The CDR3 coding sequence is TGTGCCAGCAGCTTGGACGGGCCCACCTACAATGAGCAGTACTTC.

This clonotype was seen only a few times. The chain is built from TRBV6-1 and TRBJ2-1; 11 bases match TRBD2. The V and J ends lost 5 bases and 6 bases, in that order; junction bases with no gene match: 18. Germline V gene data show CDR1 as MNHNS and CDR2 as SASEGT. The CDR3 has 19 residues. The CDR3 here is CASSSGGRLAGIRGNEQFF. CDR3 bases: TGTGCCAGCAGTTCTGGGGGTCGACTAGCGGGAATACGAGGCAATGAGCAGTTCTTC.

Many counts were recorded for this clonotype. The genes are TRBV7-2 and TRBJ2-7; TRBD2 matches 7 bases. CDR1 is SGHTA and CDR2 is FQGNSA in the germline V gene. CDR3 length: 16 amino acids. With 2 bases clipped from V and 4 bases from J, the junction kept 11 bases outside the gene matches. CDR3 coding DNA: TGTGCCAGCAGCTTACGGGGGGAGCGGAGCGAATACGAGCAGTACTTC. Translating it yields CASSLRGERSEYEQYF.

V usage is TRBV10-3 and J usage is TRBJ2-1; 7 bases are shared with TRBD1. Germline V gene sequence: CDR1 ENHRY, CDR2 SYGVKD. The CDR3 length is 15 residues. The V segment lost 8 bases and the J segment 5 bases; nucleotides outside the gene matches: 12. Here the CDR3 DNA reads TGTGCCATCGGACAGGCCGACCGCGCTCACAATGAGCAGTTCTTC. Its protein is CAIGQADRAHNEQFF.

This clonotype was picked up a small number of times. This rearrangement joins TRBV20-1 to TRBJ2-5; no clear D gene. Germline V gives CDR1 DFQATT, CDR2 SNEGSKA (reference sequence). CDR3 length: 14 amino acids. Trimming took 2 bases from V and 2 from J, leaving 12 bases between them. Here the CDR3 reads CSARPRSGQETQYF. In DNA, the CDR3 is TGCAGTGCTAGACCCCGGTCAGGTCAAGAGACCCAGTACTTC.